The 22 T cell receptor beta chains in this list originate from one sample, sequenced in a study of molecular identifiers for immune sequencing clone quantification. TCRdb analysed the PCR reads with MiXCR anew, one entry per CDR3 protein. The table has roughly 100,000 distinct CDR3 sequences, about a third seen once; the top ten hold about 9.7%. Sequenced sample: naive CD8+ T cells from blood, with Jurkat cell RNA spiked in. The subset denotes: FACS-sorted CD8+CD4-CCR7+CD45RA+ naive T cells. All receptors derive from a human donor in good health. Some libraries in this study had Jurkat cell RNA spiked in.

To note about this clonotype: Given a much more abundant clone one base away, this may be a read error. The V call is TRBV6-5, the J call TRBJ2-3, with 11 bases that match TRBD2. This CDR3 contains 16 residues. In germline, CDR1 is MNHEY, CDR2 SVGAGI. CDR3 in amino acids: CVSSYGTSGRTDTQYF. The CDR3 DNA is TGTGTCAGCAGTTACGGAACTAGCGGGAGAACAGATACGCAGTATTTT.

Regarding this clonotype: One junction end disagrees with the germline gene, perhaps due to a read error. The chain recombines TRBV7-9 with TRBJ2-7; possibly TRBD1 for D (7 bases). CDR1 is SEHNR, CDR2 FQNEAQ, per germline (reference sequence). This CDR3 comprises 14 residues. CDR3 residues: CACSPIRGRYEQYF. CDR3 DNA: TGTGCCTGCAGCCCTATCAGGGGGAGGTACGAGCAGTACTTC.

The chain carries TRBV4-1 and TRBJ2-7, with 10 bases aligning to TRBD1. The CDR3 contains 14 residues. From germline, CDR1 is MGHRA and CDR2 YSYEKL. J gave up 7 bases and V 0 bases, and 3 bases lay outside the gene matches. The DNA for the CDR3 is TGCGCCAGCAGCCAAGATGGACAGGGGGAGGAGCAGTACTTC. Residues: CASSQDGQGEEQYF.

This clonotype was seen a handful of times. The chain combines TRBV4-1 with TRBJ2-1; D is unresolved. In germline, CDR1 is MGHRA, CDR2 YSYEKL. The CDR3 spans 14 residues. V was shortened by 0 bases and J by 10 bases, with 13 bases between the two germline ends. CDR3 nucleotide sequence: TGCGCCAGCAGCCAAGATTTCGAGTTCGGGGAGCAGTTCTTC. It codes for CASSQDFEFGEQFF.

The genes are TRBV4-2 and TRBJ1-5, with TRBD1 matching over 8 bases. The germline gives CDR1 LGHNA, CDR2 YNFKEQ. With V trimmed by 3 bases and J by 2 bases, 3 bases remained unmatched. There are 15 residues in the CDR3. The CDR3 DNA is TGTGCCAGCAGCCACCTGGACAGGGGCAATCAGCCCCAGCATTTT. It yields the protein CASSHLDRGNQPQHF.

As to this clonotype: A read error may account for a junction end that differs from germline. The chain joins TRBV19 to TRBJ1-5, with D unclear. CDR3 length: 14 residues. Germline V lookup: CDR1 LNHDA, CDR2 SQIVND (reference sequence). In DNA form, the CDR3 reads TGTGCCAGTAGTCTAGGACTTAACGACCAGCCCCTGCATTTT. It encodes CASSLGLNDQPLHF.

This clonotype was recorded a few times. The rearrangement links TRBV6-2 or TRBV6-3 to TRBJ1-5; D remains unclear. CDR3 size: 13 residues. Germline V CDR1 and CDR2: MNHEY, SVGEGT. Trimming took 5 bases from V and 4 from J, leaving 9 bases between them. Here the CDR3 reads CASSNAQNQPQHF. The CDR3 DNA reads TGTGCCAGCAGTAACGCCCAAAATCAGCCCCAGCATTTT.

The chain is built from TRBV6-2 or TRBV6-3 and TRBJ2-1; a possible D gene is TRBD1 (9 bases). Germline lookup yields CDR1 MNHEY and CDR2 SVGEGT. The CDR3 loop spans 21 amino acids. Trimming removed 2 bases at V and 8 bases at J, with 34 bases between. As DNA, the CDR3 is TGTGCCAGCAGTTACCCTGGACAGGGGACGGGACCGGGACTAGGTTTCGATGAGCAGTTCTTC. This codes for CASSYPGQGTGPGLGFDEQFF.

The chain uses TRBV7-8 and TRBJ2-1; 12 bases agree with TRBD2. After removal of 5 bases from V and 1 base from J, the junction contained 3 bases not matched to a gene. Germline lookup yields CDR1 SGHVS and CDR2 FQNEAQ. CDR3 size: 16 residues. In DNA, the CDR3 is TGTGCCAGCAGCCAAGGACTAGCGGGGTCCTACAATGAGCAGTTCTTC. It encodes CASSQGLAGSYNEQFF.

With regard to this clonotype: A read error is possible here, since a much larger clone lies one base away. Because it lacks the conserved phenylalanine or tryptophan at the end, this CDR3 is likely a read error. V is TRBV5-6 and J is TRBJ2-7, with D unresolved. Germline values: CDR1 SGHDT, CDR2 YYEEEE. CDR3 size: 14 residues. The V end lost 7 bases, the J end lost 0 bases, and 14 bases lay between the germline ends. CDR3 amino acids: CASRPGESSYEQYY. The CDR3 coding sequence is TGTGCCAGCCGCCCCGGAGAGAGCTCCTACGAGCAGTACTAC.

This chain uses TRBV27 with TRBJ1-2; tentative D call: TRBD1 (5 bases). Germline V gene data show CDR1 as MNHEY and CDR2 as SMNVEV (reference sequence). The CDR3 contains 13 residues. The V end lost 4 bases, the J end lost 4 bases, and 10 bases lay between the germline ends. The CDR3 loop reads CASSSGTVYGYTF. Written as DNA, the CDR3 is TGTGCCAGCAGTTCGGGGACGGTCTATGGCTACACCTTC.

This clonotype was recorded at least ten times. The chain employs TRBV7-8 and TRBJ2-1, with D hard to call. The germline V gene has CDR1 SGHVS and CDR2 FQNEAQ. V was clipped by 1 base and J by 10 bases, with 8 bases between them. The CDR3 is 12 amino acids. The CDR3: CASSLEADEQFF. The CDR3 nucleotides are TGTGCCAGCAGCTTAGAAGCTGACGAGCAGTTCTTC.

In this sample, this clonotype turned up once. The chain is built from TRBV19 and TRBJ2-1; tentative D call: TRBD2 (5 bases). Looked up from germline, CDR1 is LNHDA and CDR2 is SQIVND (reference sequence). The CDR3 runs to 12 residues. V was trimmed by 1 base and J by 10 bases, leaving 8 bases between them. The CDR3 nucleotides are TGTGCCAGTAGTATAGGGACGGGGGAGCAGTTCTTC. It yields the protein CASSIGTGEQFF.

This clonotype was recorded a few times. The chain joins TRBV27 to TRBJ2-2; D call uncertain. Deletions cut 10 bases from V and 5 bases from J, with 11 bases between. The CDR3 is made up of 12 amino acids. Germline V gives CDR1 MNHEY, CDR2 SMNVEV (reference sequence). As DNA, the CDR3 is TGTGCCAACCGAAGACGGACCGGGGAGCTGTTTTTT. Amino acid sequence: CANRRRTGELFF.

Remarks on this clonotype: The CDR3 end shows no conserved phenylalanine or tryptophan, and so a read error is likely. The V and J genes are TRBV11-1 and TRBJ2-5; D is undetermined. This CDR3 has 12 amino acids. Germline CDR1 is SGHAT and CDR2 is FQDESV (reference sequence). V gave up 5 bases and J gave up 4 bases, with 8 bases separating them. CDR3 bases: TGTGCCAGCAGCAACCACAGAGAGACCCAGTACATC. This gives the protein CASSNHRETQYI.

The table lists this clonotype with many counts. CDR3 protein: CASKSGETQYF. The CDR3, as DNA: TGTGCCAGCAAGTCTGGAGAGACCCAGTACTTC. The V call is TRBV7-8, the J call TRBJ2-5; D is undetermined. V lost 7 bases to trimming and J lost 4 bases, with 7 bases between them. CDR3 length: 11 amino acids. Germline assignment: CDR1 SGHVS and CDR2 FQNEAQ.

This chain uses TRBV9 with TRBJ1-1; perhaps TRBD1 as D (5 bases). The CDR3 is 13 amino acids. Germline values: CDR1 SGDLS, CDR2 YYNGEE. The V and J ends lost 8 bases and 4 bases respectively, with 15 bases between them. CDR3 nucleotide sequence: TGTGCCAGAAGCCAGGGACTTGGCACTGAAGCTTTCTTT. This codes for CARSQGLGTEAFF.

J is TRBJ2-7 and V is TRBV11-2; D perhaps matches TRBD1 (6 bases). The germline V gene encodes CDR1 SGHAT and CDR2 FQNNGV. The CDR3 has 13 amino acids. The V gene lost 5 bases and the J gene lost 2 bases, with 10 bases spanning the gap. The CDR3 region is CASSRDTTYEQYF. CDR3 DNA: TGTGCCAGCAGCCGGGACACAACCTACGAGCAGTACTTC.

The rearrangement joins TRBV19 to TRBJ2-7, with D maybe TRBD2 (6 bases). The ends were cut back, 5 bases at V and 1 base at J, with 12 bases in the middle. Germline CDR1 LNHDA, CDR2 SQIVND (reference sequence). The length of the CDR3 is 14 residues. The DNA for the CDR3 is TGTGCCAGTAGTGCCGGAGGGGAGTCCTACGAGCAGTACTTC. It specifies CASSAGGESYEQYF.

This chain uses TRBV19 with TRBJ2-7, with D uncertain. This CDR3 contains 14 residues. The ends were cut back, 2 bases at V and 4 bases at J, with 12 bases in the middle. From germline, CDR1 is LNHDA and CDR2 SQIVND (reference sequence). The CDR3 DNA follows: TGTGCCAGTAGTATAACGGGCGGTGATTACGAGCAGTACTTC. Protein: CASSITGGDYEQYF.

Turning to this clonotype: A much larger clone differs by one base, so this may be a read error. The rearrangement links TRBV28 to TRBJ2-7, with a weak D call TRBD2 (6 bases). The CDR3 totals 16 residues. Per germline, CDR1 MDHEN and CDR2 SYDVKM. The CDR3 DNA reads as TGTGCCAGCAGTTCACCGCGGGGTAGTAAAACCTACGAGCATTACTTC. Its translation: CASSSPRGSKTYEHYF.

CDR3: CASSQRGTTSTDTQYF. CDR3 DNA sequence: TGTGCCAGCAGCCAACGTGGCACTACCTCCACAGATACGCAGTATTTT. The chain carries TRBV3-1 and TRBJ2-3; no definite D call. The V gene lost 2 bases and the J gene lost 2 bases, with 14 bases spanning the gap. The CDR3 length is 16 residues. Germline CDR1 is LGHDT and CDR2 is YNNKEL (reference sequence).